This T cell receptor beta chain was captured by sequencing in a study of cytomegalovirus exposure and HLA in healthy donors. CDR3 length: 15 amino acids. V shed 2 bases and J shed 4 bases, with 14 bases lying between them. Germline loops: CDR1 SEHNR, CDR2 FQNEAQ (reference sequence). This clone has just one count. The study ran its PCR with 60 Vbeta and 13 Jbeta primers. Method: immunoSEQ multiplex PCR; TCRdb's copy keeps in-frame clones and lacks some. The sample records over 85,000 clones, 76% being singletons. The sample taken for sequencing was PBMCs. The receptor was isolated from a man aged 25-40 years in good health and CMV-seropositive. The V call is TRBV7-9, the J call TRBJ1-2; D is perhaps TRBD1 (5 bases). The chain's CDR3 is CASSLPRTDSYGYTF. CDR3 in DNA: TGTGCCAGCAGCTTACCTCGGACCGACAGCTATGGCTACACCTTC.